The 31 T cell receptor beta chains below come from one sample, sequenced in a study of early T cells in non-severe SARS-CoV-2 infection (dated by TCRdb to the early 2020s). The library relied on 5' RACE. Sequencing was carried out with a NextSeq 500. TCRdb trimmed the raw reads at Q25, called clones with MiXCR and kept productive beta chains. CDR3 protein duplicates are merged, each entry listing the most common genes and DNA. This sample holds 77,000 or so distinct CDR3 sequences; about 15% were observed only once. Of the sample, roughly 4.3% falls within the top ten clones. The sequenced sample was whole blood, obtained at baseline. The receptors originated from an adult who was a healthcare worker with PCR-confirmed SARS-CoV-2 infection or an uninfected control (not recorded which).

There are a few counts of this clonotype. CDR3 region: CASKSRAGNEKLFF. The CDR3 bases are TGTGCCAGCAAAAGTAGGGCCGGTAATGAAAAACTGTTTTTT. J is TRBJ1-4 and V is TRBV2; D gene ambiguous. CDR3 length: 14 residues. Per germline, CDR1 SNHLY and CDR2 FYNNEI. Trimming removed 7 bases from V and 4 bases from J, with 13 bases in between.

The chain couples TRBV5-1 to TRBJ2-6; D remains unclear. The germline gives CDR1 SGHRS, CDR2 YFSETQ. V lost 1 base, J lost 2 bases, and 7 bases lay in between. The CDR3 spans 15 residues. CDR3 loop: CASSLLGAGANVLTF. As DNA, the CDR3 is TGCGCCAGCAGCTTGTTAGGAGCTGGGGCCAACGTCCTGACTTTC.

This clonotype was observed many times. The chain joins TRBV29-1 to TRBJ2-1; 9 bases agree with TRBD2. CDR1 SQVTM and CDR2 ANQGSEA come from the germline V gene. This CDR3 contains 17 residues. V dropped 2 bases and J dropped 0; count of bases not matched to a gene: 8. CDR3: CSVELAGISSSYNEQFF. CDR3 in DNA: TGCAGCGTTGAACTAGCGGGGATTTCAAGCTCCTACAATGAGCAGTTCTTC.

In its sample, this clonotype was seen a few times. The chain links TRBV11-2 to TRBJ2-1, with no clear D. The CDR3 totals 14 residues. Trimming shortened V by 3 bases and J by 6 bases, and 12 bases separated the two germline ends. CDR1 SGHAT and CDR2 FQNNGV come from the germline V gene. The CDR3 reads CASSFGPLGNEQFF. The CDR3 DNA reads as TGTGCCAGCAGCTTTGGGCCCCTAGGCAATGAGCAGTTCTTC.

J is TRBJ2-3 and V is TRBV20-1, with TRBD2 identical over 11 bases. The germline CDR1 and CDR2 sequences are DFQATT and SNEGSKA (reference sequence). The CDR3 is 14 residues long. V lost 6 bases, J lost 1 base, and 3 bases stayed unmatched. The CDR3 loop is CSAPGLAGTDTQYF. Written as DNA, the CDR3 is TGCAGTGCCCCGGGACTAGCGGGCACAGATACGCAGTATTTT.

This rearrangement joins TRBV18 to TRBJ2-1; TRBD1 matches at 8 bases. CDR3 length: 14 amino acids. Germline CDR1 KGHSH, CDR2 LQKENI. V lost 3 bases to trimming and J lost 5 bases; unmatched junction nucleotides: 3. The CDR3 region has the DNA TGTGCCAGCTCACCCGGGACAGGTAACAATGAGCAGTTCTTC. As protein: CASSPGTGNNEQFF.

The sample holds many counts of this clonotype. The chain joins TRBV18 to TRBJ1-3; D is unclear. Germline V gives CDR1 KGHSH, CDR2 LQKENI. The CDR3 is made up of 15 amino acids. V was pared by 3 bases and J by 4 bases, with 13 bases between. CDR3 amino acids: CASSPLVAAGNTIYF. CDR3 nucleotides: TGTGCCAGCTCACCGCTAGTTGCGGCAGGAAACACCATATATTTT.

This clonotype was counted a few times. This chain connects TRBV2 to TRBJ1-1; D call uncertain. Trimming pared 6 bases from V and 2 bases from J, leaving 4 bases between. The CDR3 contains 11 residues. In germline, CDR1 is SNHLY, CDR2 FYNNEI. The CDR3 loop reads CASRANTEAFF. The DNA for the CDR3 is TGTGCCAGCAGGGCTAACACTGAAGCTTTCTTT.

This clonotype was counted at least ten times. The V and J genes are TRBV29-1 and TRBJ2-5; D perhaps matches TRBD2 (6 bases). The CDR3 runs to 14 residues. CDR1 and CDR2 from the germline V gene are SQVTM and ANQGSEA. V lost 5 bases and J lost 1, with 14 bases in between. The CDR3 loop is CSVKGLMSQETQYF. CDR3 nucleotide sequence: TGCAGCGTTAAGGGACTGATGAGCCAAGAGACCCAGTACTTC.

The rearrangement joins TRBV2 to TRBJ2-5; 10 bases fit TRBD2. V was clipped by 4 bases and J by 4 bases; unmatched bases: 6. The CDR3 has 15 residues. Germline V gives CDR1 SNHLY, CDR2 FYNNEI. CDR3: CASSGVAGGLETQYF. Here the CDR3 DNA reads TGTGCCAGCAGTGGGGTAGCGGGAGGTCTAGAGACCCAGTACTTC.

This clonotype occurred a few times. This CDR3 reads CASSLGPAGGPYEQYF. The DNA of the CDR3 is TGCGCCAGCAGCTTGGGGCCAGCGGGAGGACCCTACGAGCAGTACTTC. This rearrangement joins TRBV5-1 to TRBJ2-7; 9 bases line up with TRBD2. V was pared by 0 bases and J by 2 bases, with 6 bases of the junction left unmatched. Germline V gene data show CDR1 as SGHRS and CDR2 as YFSETQ. The CDR3 extends over 16 amino acids.

The gene calls are TRBV7-9 and TRBJ2-7; D is perhaps TRBD2 (5 bases). CDR3 length equals 14 residues. V lost 6 bases to trimming and J lost 5 bases, with 17 bases between them. Looked up from germline, CDR1 is SEHNR and CDR2 is FQNEAQ (reference sequence). CDR3 nucleotides: TGTGCCAGCAGTACCCTATGGGAGATCGACGAGCAGTACTTC. Its protein is CASSTLWEIDEQYF. The full variable domain, its missing parts supplied by reference TRBV7-9 and TRBJ2-7, is DTGVSQNPRHKITKRGQNVTFRCDPISEHNRLYWYRQTLGQGPEFLTYFQNEAQLEKSRLLSDRFSAERPKGSFSTLEIQRTEQGDSAMYLCASSTLWEIDEQYFGPGTRLTVT.

The rearrangement uses TRBV7-2 and TRBJ2-2; 12 bases map to TRBD2. CDR1 SGHTA and CDR2 FQGNSA come from the germline V gene. V lost 5 bases to trimming and J lost 2 bases; unmatched junction nucleotides: 9. This CDR3 contains 18 residues. The DNA of the CDR3 is TGTGCCAGCAGCGGATCGGGACTAGCGGGTTTCAACACCGGGGAGCTGTTTTTT. It specifies CASSGSGLAGFNTGELFF.

This clonotype appeared once. The rearrangement links TRBV19 to TRBJ1-1; D is possibly TRBD1 (5 bases). The CDR3 runs 14 residues. The V gene lost 5 bases and the J gene lost 3 bases, with 13 bases spanning the gap. Germline CDR1 reads LNHDA; CDR2 reads SQIVND (reference sequence). The CDR3, as DNA: TGTGCCAGTAGTCTGGGAGGGGCGCACACTGAAGCTTTCTTT. Its protein product is CASSLGGAHTEAFF.

The V gene is TRBV7-9, the J gene TRBJ2-1; D gene uncertain. Germline CDR1 reads SEHNR; CDR2 reads FQNEAQ (reference sequence). CDR3 size: 12 residues. Trimming took 5 bases from V and 5 from J, leaving 7 bases between them. The CDR3 sequence: CASSTDHNEQFF. The DNA of the CDR3 is TGTGCCAGCAGCACAGACCACAATGAGCAGTTCTTC.

The rearrangement joins TRBV15 to TRBJ2-1; 7 bases are shared with TRBD2. CDR3 length: 16 residues. With V trimmed by 0 bases and J by 2 bases, 4 bases remained unmatched. CDR1 and CDR2 from the germline V gene are LNHNV and YYDKDF (reference sequence). CDR3 sequence (DNA): TGTGCCACCAGCAGAGATCGGCTAGCGGCCTACAATGAGCAGTTCTTC. Translating it yields CATSRDRLAAYNEQFF.

The genes are TRBV9 and TRBJ2-1, with D possibly matching TRBD1 (6 bases). This CDR3 is built from 15 residues. CDR1 is SGDLS, CDR2 YYNGEE, per germline. Trimming removed 3 bases from V and 1 base from J, with 11 bases in between. CDR3 DNA sequence: TGTGCCAGCAGCGGATCAGGGGATTCCTACAATGAGCAGTTCTTC. It codes for CASSGSGDSYNEQFF.

This chain joins TRBV11-3 and TRBJ2-1, with D tentatively TRBD1 or TRBD2 (5 bases each). V dropped 4 bases and J dropped 6 bases, with 19 bases sitting between them. The length of the CDR3 is 16 residues. Germline loops: CDR1 SGHNT, CDR2 YENEEA. CDR3 DNA sequence: TGTGCCAGCAGCTCCCGCCTGGGGGTAGGGTTCAATGAGCAGTTCTTC. This gives the protein CASSSRLGVGFNEQFF.

The V gene is TRBV6-5, the J gene TRBJ2-6; D is ambiguous. V was shortened by 1 base and J by 4 bases, with 11 bases between the two germline ends. This CDR3 comprises 16 residues. The germline V gene encodes CDR1 MNHEY and CDR2 SVGAGI. The DNA for the CDR3 is TGTGCCAGCAGTTACTACCTCAATCCGGGGGCCAACGTCCTGACTTTC. The encoded protein is CASSYYLNPGANVLTF.

The rearrangement joins TRBV19 to TRBJ1-5, with unresolved D. V lost 7 bases, J lost 0 bases, and 13 bases lay in between. Germline CDR1 and CDR2: LNHDA and SQIVND (reference sequence). The CDR3 sequence is 15 residues long. For the CDR3, the DNA is TGTGCCAGTACCCCACCCCATGGTAGCAATCAGCCCCAGCATTTT. Encoded protein: CASTPPHGSNQPQHF.

The J gene is TRBJ2-1, the V gene TRBV24-1; 11 nucleotides align to TRBD2. Germline trimming cut 3 bases from V and 6 bases from J; bases unmatched to any gene: 3. The CDR3 is made up of 15 amino acids. Germline CDR1 and CDR2: KGHDR and SFDVKD. The CDR3 is CATSDPGTSGNEQFF. DNA of the CDR3: TGTGCCACCAGTGATCCCGGGACTAGCGGCAATGAGCAGTTCTTC.

This clonotype has just a few counts. The gene calls are TRBV11-2 and TRBJ2-3, with D possibly called TRBD1 or TRBD2 (5 bases each). This CDR3 spans 15 amino acids. The germline V gene has CDR1 SGHAT and CDR2 FQNNGV. V dropped 7 bases and J dropped 3 bases, with 17 bases sitting between them. CDR3: CASTRRGRRTDTQYF. As DNA, the CDR3 is TGTGCCAGCACTCGACGGGGCAGGAGGACAGATACGCAGTATTTT.

This clonotype was detected many times. This chain uses TRBV7-2 with TRBJ2-7; a possible D gene is TRBD2 (6 bases). V lost 4 bases, J lost 7 bases, and 14 bases lay in between. Germline V lookup: CDR1 SGHTA, CDR2 FQGNSA. There are 13 residues in the CDR3. The CDR3 DNA follows: TGTGCCAGCAGCTCGGACCGGAGGGGTGAGCAGTACTTC. Translation gives CASSSDRRGEQYF.

The V gene is TRBV13, the J gene TRBJ2-7; the D gene is possibly TRBD1 (7 bases). Germline CDR1 reads PRHDT; CDR2 reads FYEKMQ (reference sequence). The CDR3 loop spans 13 amino acids. Trimming took off 5 bases at V and 3 bases at J, with 11 bases between the two ends. The CDR3 DNA reads as TGTGCCAGCAGCGCGGGACAGAGCTACGAGCAGTACTTC. Encoded protein: CASSAGQSYEQYF. The variable domain in full, with the rest retrieved from reference TRBV13 and TRBJ2-7, is AAGVIQSPRHLIKEKRETATLKCYPIPRHDTVYWYQQGPGQDPQFLISFYEKMQSDKGSIPDRFSAQQFSDYHSELNMSSLELGDSALYFCASSAGQSYEQYFGPGTRLTVT.

This clonotype was observed a few times. The genes are TRBV7-2 and TRBJ2-1; D is unclear. The CDR3 runs 13 residues. The germline gives CDR1 SGHTA, CDR2 FQGNSA. The ends were cut back, 3 bases at V and 3 bases at J, with 6 bases in the middle. The DNA for the CDR3 is TGTGCCAGCAGCTTGAACAACTACAATGAGCAGTTCTTC. Residues: CASSLNNYNEQFF.

A few counts support this clonotype. The chain joins TRBV27 to TRBJ2-7; D not resolved. Trimming stripped 0 bases from V and 1 base from J, with 10 bases between. The CDR3 covers 15 residues. CDR1 and CDR2 from the germline V gene are MNHEY and SMNVEV (reference sequence). The CDR3 here is CASSLSASLSYEQYF. CDR3 sequence (DNA): TGTGCCAGCAGTTTATCCGCTAGTTTGTCCTACGAGCAGTACTTC.

This clonotype was seen a handful of times. This chain links TRBV5-1 with TRBJ2-1; 12 bases fit TRBD1. This CDR3 contains 15 residues. CDR1 and CDR2 from the germline V gene are SGHRS and YFSETQ. With V trimmed by 4 bases and J by 8 bases, 7 bases remained unmatched. The CDR3 loop is CASSQGQGASDEQFF. The CDR3, as DNA: TGCGCCAGCAGCCAGGGACAGGGGGCTTCCGATGAGCAGTTCTTC. Looking up the rest from reference TRBV5-1 and TRBJ2-1 gives the full variable domain: KAGVTQTPRYLIKTRGQQVTLSCSPISGHRSVSWYQQTPGQGLQFLFEYFSETQRNKGNFPGRFSGRQFSNSRSEMNVSTLELGDSALYLCASSQGQGASDEQFFGPGTRLTVL.

This clonotype appeared a few times. V gene TRBV25-1 combines with J gene TRBJ2-1; 7 nucleotides align to TRBD1. CDR1 is MGHDK and CDR2 is SYGVNS in the germline V gene. Trimming took 5 bases from V and 6 from J; bases not matched to a gene: 13. There are 16 residues in the CDR3. The CDR3 DNA reads TGTGCCAGCAGTCCGGCGAGGGGGCAGGTTCCCAATGAGCAGTTCTTC. This codes for CASSPARGQVPNEQFF.

V usage is TRBV2 and J usage is TRBJ2-5; D is possibly TRBD2 (6 bases). Trimming took 7 bases from V and 1 from J, leaving 13 bases between them. The CDR3 consists of 14 residues. The germline gives CDR1 SNHLY, CDR2 FYNNEI. DNA for the CDR3: TGTGCCAGCACCCTTAGCGGTCTCCAAGAGACCCAGTACTTC. Translation gives CASTLSGLQETQYF.

This clonotype was recorded many times. The rearrangement links TRBV7-2 to TRBJ2-7, with D maybe TRBD1 (5 bases). The CDR3 is made up of 13 amino acids. V dropped 6 bases and J dropped 0 bases, with 9 bases sitting between them. Germline CDR1 is SGHTA and CDR2 is FQGNSA. CDR3 DNA: TGTGCCAGCAGTCAGGACAACTCCTACGAGCAGTACTTC. It is translated as CASSQDNSYEQYF.

The J gene is TRBJ2-3, the V gene TRBV6-2 or TRBV6-3, with D possibly TRBD2 on 5 matching bases. V was pared by 4 bases and J by 2 bases, with 13 bases between. This CDR3 comprises 15 residues. Germline V gene lookup returns CDR1 MNHEY and CDR2 SVGEGT. CDR3 amino acids: CASSLRDYHTDTQYF. The CDR3 DNA is TGTGCCAGCAGTTTACGAGACTACCACACAGATACGCAGTATTTT.